The 25 T cell receptor beta chains presented below share a single source sample, sequenced in a study of T cells in Graves' hyperthyroidism and ophthalmopathy. Template material for amplifying TCR beta CDR3 regions consisted of RNA transcripts. The HTBI primer set was used in a first-round RT-PCR of the TCR CDR3. TCRdb called the multiplex PCR reads again in MiXCR, with one record for every CDR3 protein. The sample has over 400,000 distinct CDR3 sequences, under 15% seen once. Input material: blood. The source of these receptors is a man younger than 35 with Graves' ophthalmopathy.

The rearrangement joins TRBV6-5 to TRBJ2-5, with TRBD2 matching over 7 bases. The germline V gene encodes CDR1 MNHEY and CDR2 SVGAGI. The CDR3 covers 15 residues. The junction had 6 bases not matched to a gene; V was cut back by 0 bases and J by 5 bases. The DNA of the CDR3 is TGTGCCAGCAGTTACTCACGGGAGGCGGGGGAGACCCAGTACTTC. It yields the protein CASSYSREAGETQYF.

This clonotype occurred many times. This chain connects TRBV20-1 to TRBJ2-7, with D perhaps matching TRBD1 or TRBD2 (5 bases each). Trimming removed 0 bases from V and 3 bases from J, with 15 bases in between. Germline V lookup: CDR1 DFQATT, CDR2 SNEGSKA (reference sequence). The CDR3 spans 15 residues. CDR3 sequence: CSARDMRGTNYEQYF. The CDR3 DNA follows: TGCAGTGCTAGAGATATGAGGGGTACGAACTACGAGCAGTACTTC.

This sequence joins TRBV12-5 and TRBJ2-1; 16 bases line up with TRBD2. V trimming: 6 bases; J trimming: 9 bases; junction bases outside the gene matches: 11. CDR1 is LGHNT, CDR2 FRNRAP, per germline. The CDR3 consists of 17 residues. The DNA for the CDR3 is TGTGCTAGTGGCCCCCCGGGACTAGCGGGAGGGCCGGGTGAGCAGTTCTTC. Translating it yields CASGPPGLAGGPGEQFF.

This clonotype has at least ten counts. V usage is TRBV24-1 and J usage is TRBJ1-2; D remains ambiguous. CDR1 is KGHDR and CDR2 is SFDVKD in the germline V gene. V dropped 4 bases and J dropped 2 bases, with 7 bases sitting between them. This CDR3 has 13 amino acids. The CDR3 loop is CATSDGRNYGYTF. The CDR3, as DNA: TGTGCCACCAGTGACGGACGGAACTATGGCTACACCTTC.

This clonotype was counted between two and nine times. It may be a read error: a sequence one base away is much more abundant. The chain couples TRBV3-1 to TRBJ2-3; tentatively, D is TRBD2 (6 bases). Per the germline V gene, CDR1 is LGHDT and CDR2 is YNNKEL (reference sequence). The V end lost 1 base, the J end lost 1 base, and 9 bases lay between the germline ends. There are 15 residues in the CDR3. The CDR3: CASSQVWEGTDTQYF. Here the CDR3 DNA reads TGTGCCAGCAGCCAAGTTTGGGAGGGCACAGATACGCAGTATTTT.

This clonotype was found once. At one end, the junction sequence differs from germline, possibly due to a read error. V is TRBV5-1 and J is TRBJ1-3; D gene unclear. The germline V gene has CDR1 SGHRS and CDR2 YFSETQ. The CDR3 runs 14 residues. The CDR3: CASSIDLSGNTIYF. For the CDR3, the DNA is TGTGCCAGCAGCATAGACCTCTCTGGAAACACCATATATTTT.

The chain employs TRBV7-9 and TRBJ2-3, with TRBD1 as a possible D gene (5 bases). V was pared by 0 bases and J by 0 bases, with 13 bases between. Germline values: CDR1 SEHNR, CDR2 FQNEAQ (reference sequence). There are 17 residues in the CDR3. The CDR3 nucleotides read TGTGCCAGCAGCTTAGCGGGGCAGAGCCCAAGCACAGATACGCAGTATTTT. It translates to CASSLAGQSPSTDTQYF.

The table lists this clonotype with many counts. The V call is TRBV5-1, the J call TRBJ1-1, with 7 bases lining up with TRBD1. The CDR3 runs to 21 residues. The ends lost 1 base at V and 3 bases at J; junction bases unmatched: 24. The germline V gene has CDR1 SGHRS and CDR2 YFSETQ. This CDR3 is CASSLLGRSWDRPRRDTEAFF. CDR3 DNA sequence: TGCGCCAGCAGCTTGTTGGGGCGGTCATGGGACAGACCTCGAAGAGACACTGAAGCTTTCTTT.

This clonotype has ten or more counts. The J gene is TRBJ1-5, the V gene TRBV30, with a possible D match to TRBD1 (6 bases). Germline CDR1 is GTSNPN and CDR2 is SVGIG (reference sequence). There are 13 residues in the CDR3. V lost 3 bases and J 7 bases, leaving 13 bases between the germline ends. This chain's CDR3 is CAWSRDGGQPQHF. The CDR3, as DNA: TGTGCCTGGAGCCGAGACGGGGGCCAGCCCCAGCATTTT. Complete variable domain (other parts from reference TRBV30 and TRBJ1-5): SQTIHQWPATLVQPVGSPLSLECTVEGTSNPNLYWYRQAAGRGLQLLFYSVGIGQISSEVPQNLSASRPQDRQFILSSKKLLLSDSGFYLCAWSRDGGQPQHFGDGTRLSIL.

This clonotype was counted at least ten times. This chain links TRBV5-1 with TRBJ2-3; TRBD1 matches 8 bases. CDR1 and CDR2 (germline): SGHRS, YFSETQ. This CDR3 has 13 residues. Unmatched junction bases numbered 3, after V lost 4 bases and J lost 5 bases. The CDR3: CASSVDRGDTQYF. In DNA form, the CDR3 reads TGCGCCAGCAGCGTTGACAGGGGAGATACGCAGTATTTT.

The chain joins TRBV4-1 to TRBJ2-2; D is perhaps TRBD2 (6 bases). V lost 3 bases and J 6 bases, leaving 14 bases between the germline ends. This CDR3 comprises 15 residues. The V gene's germline CDR1 is MGHRA and CDR2 YSYEKL. The CDR3 bases are TGCGCCAGCAGCCACGGCGGGGACCCCGCCGGGGAGCTGTTTTTT. Residues: CASSHGGDPAGELFF.

The chain links TRBV27 to TRBJ2-1; D gene ambiguous. CDR3 length equals 14 residues. Germline values: CDR1 MNHEY, CDR2 SMNVEV (reference sequence). V lost 8 bases, J lost 0 bases, and 11 bases lay in between. The CDR3 DNA sequence: TGTGCCAGCGGGCTGGTAGGCTCCTACAATGAGCAGTTCTTC. It translates to CASGLVGSYNEQFF.

This clonotype occurred many times. V gene TRBV18 combines with J gene TRBJ2-3; TRBD1 agrees at 11 bases. This CDR3 is 16 amino acids long. Germline lookup yields CDR1 KGHSH and CDR2 LQKENI. Losses at the gene ends were 3 bases for V and 6 bases for J; bases not matched to a gene: 8. CDR3 DNA: TGTGCCAGCTCACCGCTCGGACAGGGGGCTCAGGATACGCAGTATTTT. Encoded protein: CASSPLGQGAQDTQYF.

This chain joins TRBV20-1 and TRBJ2-2; TRBD1 agrees at 10 bases. Trimming removed 6 bases from V and 3 bases from J; junction bases left unmatched: 7. The CDR3 sequence is 15 residues long. CDR1 DFQATT and CDR2 SNEGSKA come from the germline V gene (reference sequence). Written as DNA, the CDR3 is TGCAGTGCCGGGACCGGGACAGGGGACACCGGGGAGCTGTTTTTT. Protein product: CSAGTGTGDTGELFF.

In its sample, this clonotype was seen many times. This rearrangement joins TRBV3-1 to TRBJ2-5; 9 nucleotides align to TRBD2. J lost 7 bases, V lost 1 base, and 13 bases had no gene match. Germline-derived CDR1 and CDR2 are LGHDT and YNNKEL (reference sequence). The CDR3 has 17 residues. CDR3 amino acids: CASSQVGLERRGGTQYF. The CDR3 nucleotides read TGTGCCAGCAGCCAAGTCGGGCTTGAGCGGCGGGGGGGGACCCAGTACTTC.

This clonotype was counted ten times or more. J is TRBJ2-1 and V is TRBV7-9; D is possibly TRBD2 (6 bases). Trimming shortened V by 1 base and J by 4 bases, and 11 bases separated the two germline ends. Germline assignment: CDR1 SEHNR and CDR2 FQNEAQ (reference sequence). The CDR3 spans 15 residues. CDR3 loop: CASSLGAGRYNEQFF. For the CDR3, the DNA is TGTGCCAGCAGCTTAGGGGCGGGGCGTTACAATGAGCAGTTCTTC.

A few counts support this clonotype. The chain joins TRBV6-1 to TRBJ2-7; D perhaps matches TRBD2 (6 bases). Germline CDR1 reads MNHNS; CDR2 reads SASEGT. The CDR3 extends over 14 amino acids. V lost 6 bases and J 0 bases, leaving 12 bases between the germline ends. The CDR3 DNA follows: TGTGCCAGCAGCCCGGGACTGAGCTCCTACGAGCAGTACTTC. Its translation is CASSPGLSSYEQYF.

In this sample, this clonotype turned up many times. The rearrangement uses TRBV5-1 and TRBJ2-2, with TRBD2 matching 7 bases. CDR3 size: 17 residues. V gave up 4 bases and J gave up 7 bases; unmatched junction bases: 16. Germline lookup yields CDR1 SGHRS and CDR2 YFSETQ. As DNA, the CDR3 is TGCGCCAGCAGCAGGAGCGGACTAGAGGCATATGACGGGGAGCTGTTTTTT. As protein: CASSRSGLEAYDGELFF. The whole variable domain, filled in from reference TRBV5-1 and TRBJ2-2, reads KAGVTQTPRYLIKTRGQQVTLSCSPISGHRSVSWYQQTPGQGLQFLFEYFSETQRNKGNFPGRFSGRQFSNSRSEMNVSTLELGDSALYLCASSRSGLEAYDGELFFGEGSRLTVL.

The J gene is TRBJ2-1, the V gene TRBV5-1, with D possibly TRBD1 on 8 matching bases. CDR1 is SGHRS and CDR2 is YFSETQ in the germline V gene. The CDR3 sequence is 17 residues long. V lost 4 bases to trimming and J lost 1 base, with 18 bases between them. The CDR3 DNA reads as TGCGCCAGCAGCCCTACAGGGGGGGTTGGTTCCTACAATGAGCAGTTCTTC. Its translation is CASSPTGGVGSYNEQFF.

As regards this clonotype: A much larger clonotype is one base distant, so this may be a read error. The chain joins TRBV20-1 to TRBJ2-7, with D possibly matching TRBD2 (6 bases). Trimming stripped 3 bases from V and 2 bases from J, with 14 bases between. Germline V gives CDR1 DFQATT, CDR2 SNEGSKA (reference sequence). The CDR3 consists of 14 residues. CDR3 sequence reads: CSASRISGPYEQYF. The CDR3 coding sequence is TGCAGTGCTAGTCGGATTAGCGGTCCCTACGAGCAGTACTTC.

This clonotype was counted ten times or more. This chain links TRBV7-2 with TRBJ1-5; TRBD1 is a possible D gene (5 bases). Germline loops: CDR1 SGHTA, CDR2 FQGNSA. Trimming stripped 4 bases from V and 0 bases from J, with 16 bases between. The CDR3 covers 17 residues. In DNA, the CDR3 is TGTGCCAGCAGCTCCTCAGGGATTACCTATAGCAATCAGCCCCAGCATTTT. It encodes CASSSSGITYSNQPQHF.

This clonotype was detected ten times or more. J is TRBJ2-7 and V is TRBV30; possible D gene TRBD2, 6 bases. The CDR3 consists of 13 residues. V was trimmed by 0 bases and J by 4 bases, leaving 10 bases between them. Germline lookup yields CDR1 GTSNPN and CDR2 SVGIG (reference sequence). The CDR3 reads CAWSVGGRYEQYF. The CDR3 DNA reads as TGTGCCTGGAGTGTAGGAGGGCGGTACGAGCAGTACTTC.

This clonotype came up many times. This chain connects TRBV9 to TRBJ2-3; 9 positions match TRBD2. This CDR3 has 15 residues. CDR1 and CDR2 (germline): SGDLS, YYNGEE. J gave up 2 bases and V 0 bases, and 1 base lay outside the gene matches. CDR3 in DNA: TGTGCCAGCAGCGTAGGCGGGGGGGCCACAGATACGCAGTATTTT. Residues: CASSVGGGATDTQYF. Full variable domain (rest looked up from reference TRBV9 and TRBJ2-3): DSGVTQTPKHLITATGQRVTLRCSPRSGDLSVYWYQQSLDQGLQFLIQYYNGEERAKGNILERFSAQQFPDLHSELNLSSLELGDSALYFCASSVGGGATDTQYFGPGTRLTVL.

This clonotype was picked up a small number of times. The chain employs TRBV5-1 and TRBJ2-4, with 7 bases lining up with TRBD1. Germline CDR1 SGHRS, CDR2 YFSETQ. V was pared by 4 bases and J by 1 base, with 5 bases of the junction left unmatched. This CDR3 has 15 residues. The CDR3 loop is CASSAKQGAKNIQYF. The CDR3 coding sequence is TGCGCCAGCAGCGCCAAACAGGGGGCCAAAAACATTCAGTACTTC. The complete variable domain, with remaining parts taken from reference TRBV5-1 and TRBJ2-4, reads KAGVTQTPRYLIKTRGQQVTLSCSPISGHRSVSWYQQTPGQGLQFLFEYFSETQRNKGNFPGRFSGRQFSNSRSEMNVSTLELGDSALYLCASSAKQGAKNIQYFGAGTRLSVL.

The genes are TRBV27 and TRBJ1-4, with D possibly matching TRBD1 (6 bases). The germline V gene encodes CDR1 MNHEY and CDR2 SMNVEV (reference sequence). Between the trimmed V and J ends, which lost 2 bases and 8 bases, there was a span of 12 bases. The CDR3 loop spans 14 amino acids. For the CDR3, the DNA is TGTGCCAGCAGTTTAAATGGGGGCTCGGAAAAACTGTTTTTT. Protein product: CASSLNGGSEKLFF.